The rows below give T cell receptor beta chains drawn from one sample of a study of blood T cell repertoires in COVID-19. The data were produced by immunoSEQ multiplex PCR, yet TCRdb's version contains in-frame clones alone and is incomplete. The sample lists fewer than 300,000 clones, 82% seen once, with roughly 3.1% in the top ten. The sample consisted of peripheral blood. Source of these receptors: a woman aged 18-30 years with acute or convalescent COVID-19. Both conserved end residues are part of each CDR3. The D gene is left open where the match is weak. The size entry is marked missing in some rows and otherwise reads once, few, many or a size class.

CDR3 protein: CASSMTGSSNQPQHF
CDR3 DNA: TGCGCCAGCAGCATGACAGGGTCGAGCAATCAGCCCCAGCATTTT
J gene: TRBJ1-5
clone size: NA
V gene: TRBV5-1
D gene: TRBD1

CDR3 protein: CASSLMAGGGQETQYF
CDR3 DNA: TGTGCCAGCAGCTTAATGGCAGGGGGCGGCCAAGAGACCCAGTACTTC
J gene: TRBJ2-5
clone size: once
V gene: TRBV7-2
D gene: TRBD1

CDR3 protein: CASSISQIPTEAFF
CDR3 DNA: TGTGCCAGCAGCATCTCACAGATTCCCACTGAAGCTTTCTTT
J gene: TRBJ1-1
clone size: NA
V gene: TRBV7-2
D gene: NA

CDR3 protein: CASTALAGPKTQYF
CDR3 DNA: TGTGCCAGCACCGCACTAGCGGGACCAAAGACCCAGTACTTC
J gene: TRBJ2-5
clone size: NA
V gene: TRBV6-6
D gene: TRBD2

CDR3 protein: CASSQAAQGRSWTEAFF
CDR3 DNA: TGCGCCAGCAGCCAAGCCGCTCAGGGAAGGAGTTGGACTGAAGCTTTCTTT
J gene: TRBJ1-1
clone size: NA
V gene: TRBV4-3
D gene: NA

CDR3 protein: CASSLAGTGVYGYTF
CDR3 DNA: TGTGCCAGCAGCTTGGCCGGGACAGGGGTTTATGGCTACACCTTC
J gene: TRBJ1-2
clone size: NA
V gene: TRBV5-8
D gene: TRBD1

CDR3 protein: CASSQDPGQGSYGYTF
CDR3 DNA: TGTGCCAGCAGCCAAGACCCCGGACAGGGGAGCTATGGCTACACCTTC
J gene: TRBJ1-2
clone size: NA
V gene: TRBV14
D gene: TRBD1

CDR3 protein: CASSPLRQGVSGNTIYF
CDR3 DNA: TGTGCCAGCAGCCCCTTAAGACAGGGGGTCTCTGGAAACACCATATATTTT
J gene: TRBJ1-3
clone size: NA
V gene: TRBV14
D gene: TRBD1

CDR3 protein: CASSYGQEGPYF
CDR3 DNA: TGTGCCAGCAGTTACGGGCAGGAGGGCCCATACTTC
J gene: TRBJ2-7
clone size: NA
V gene: TRBV6-2/TRBV6-3
D gene: NA

CDR3 protein: CASSTSAGAWGYTF
CDR3 DNA: TGCGCCAGCAGTACGTCTGCGGGGGCGTGGGGCTACACCTTC
J gene: TRBJ1-2
clone size: NA
V gene: TRBV5-1
D gene: NA

CDR3 protein: CASSAQPLGRRNYGYTF
CDR3 DNA: TGTGCCAGCAGCGCACAACCTCTTGGGAGACGGAACTATGGCTACACCTTC
J gene: TRBJ1-2
clone size: NA
V gene: TRBV9
D gene: NA

CDR3 protein: CASSPPSMGGTGFF
CDR3 DNA: TGTGCCAGCTCACCACCGTCTATGGGGGGAACGGGGTTCTTC
J gene: TRBJ2-1
clone size: NA
V gene: TRBV18
D gene: NA

CDR3 protein: CASSLSRASYEQYF
CDR3 DNA: TGTGCCAGCAGTTTATCGAGGGCGTCCTACGAGCAGTACTTC
J gene: TRBJ2-7
clone size: NA
V gene: TRBV27
D gene: NA

CDR3 protein: CASSQTGTGGGYTF
CDR3 DNA: TGTGCCAGCAGCCAAACGGGGACAGGGGGTGGCTACACCTTC
J gene: TRBJ1-2
clone size: NA
V gene: TRBV3-1/TRBV3-2
D gene: TRBD1

CDR3 protein: CASRTGGFDGYTF
CDR3 DNA: TGTGCCAGCAGAACAGGGGGCTTCGATGGCTACACCTTC
J gene: TRBJ1-2
clone size: NA
V gene: TRBV6-5
D gene: TRBD1

CDR3 protein: CASSRRLPTETQYF
CDR3 DNA: TGTGCCAGTAGTCGCCGACTTCCTACGGAGACCCAGTACTTC
J gene: TRBJ2-5
clone size: once
V gene: TRBV19
D gene: NA

CDR3 protein: CASSPPGTVGTEAFF
CDR3 DNA: TGTGCCAGCTCGCCCCCAGGGACAGTGGGAACTGAAGCTTTCTTT
J gene: TRBJ1-1
clone size: NA
V gene: TRBV18
D gene: TRBD1

CDR3 protein: CASSISKRVSYEQYF
CDR3 DNA: TGTGCCAGTAGTATAAGCAAGAGGGTTTCCTACGAGCAGTACTTC
J gene: TRBJ2-7
clone size: NA
V gene: TRBV19
D gene: NA

CDR3 protein: CASSQLNTEAFF
CDR3 DNA: TGTGCCAGCAGTCAATTGAACACTGAAGCTTTCTTT
J gene: TRBJ1-1
clone size: few
V gene: TRBV12-3/TRBV12-4
D gene: NA

CDR3 protein: CASSLQGYYGYTF
CDR3 DNA: TGTGCCAGCAGCCTACAGGGGTACTATGGCTACACCTTC
J gene: TRBJ1-2
clone size: once
V gene: TRBV7-9
D gene: TRBD1

CDR3 protein: CASSQDRWAEYEQYF
CDR3 DNA: TGCGCCAGCAGCCAAGATCGATGGGCAGAATACGAGCAGTACTTC
J gene: TRBJ2-7
clone size: once
V gene: TRBV4-3
D gene: NA

CDR3 protein: CASSPIEANYGYTF
CDR3 DNA: TGTGCCAGCTCACCGATAGAAGCTAACTATGGCTACACCTTC
J gene: TRBJ1-2
clone size: NA
V gene: TRBV18
D gene: NA

CDR3 protein: CASSLGVLPYEQYF
CDR3 DNA: TGCGCCAGCAGCTTGGGCGTTCTGCCCTACGAGCAGTACTTC
J gene: TRBJ2-7
clone size: NA
V gene: TRBV5-1
D gene: NA

CDR3 protein: CAWSLAEVQPQHF
CDR3 DNA: TGTGCCTGGAGTTTGGCAGAAGTTCAGCCCCAGCATTTT
J gene: TRBJ1-5
clone size: NA
V gene: TRBV30
D gene: NA

CDR3 protein: CASSLGTGVGMSSPLHF
CDR3 DNA: TGTGCCAGCAGTTTAGGGACAGGGGTCGGCATGTCTTCACCCCTCCACTTT
J gene: TRBJ1-6
clone size: NA
V gene: TRBV28
D gene: TRBD1

CDR3 protein: CATSDSAGGTDTQYF
CDR3 DNA: TGTGCCACCAGTGATTCAGCGGGAGGGACAGATACGCAGTATTTT
J gene: TRBJ2-3
clone size: NA
V gene: TRBV24-1
D gene: TRBD2

CDR3 protein: CASSETFGTGASGNTIYF
CDR3 DNA: TGCGCCAGCAGTGAGACCTTCGGGACAGGAGCTTCTGGAAACACCATATATTTT
J gene: TRBJ1-3
clone size: NA
V gene: TRBV10-1
D gene: TRBD1

CDR3 protein: CASSQASNSPLHF
CDR3 DNA: TGTGCCAGCAGCCAAGCCTCGAATTCACCCCTCCACTTT
J gene: TRBJ1-6
clone size: NA
V gene: TRBV3-1/TRBV3-2
D gene: NA

CDR3 protein: CASSPGTGSYEQYF
CDR3 DNA: TGTGCCAGTAGTCCCGGGACAGGGTCCTACGAGCAGTACTTC
J gene: TRBJ2-7
clone size: NA
V gene: TRBV19
D gene: TRBD1

CDR3 protein: CASSWGLAGVSGELFF
CDR3 DNA: TGTGCCAGCAGCTGGGGACTAGCGGGAGTATCCGGGGAGCTGTTTTTT
J gene: TRBJ2-2
clone size: NA
V gene: TRBV11-3
D gene: TRBD2

CDR3 protein: CASSYSTGPSYEQYF
CDR3 DNA: TGTGCCAGCAGTTACTCGACAGGGCCGTCCTACGAGCAGTACTTC
J gene: TRBJ2-7
clone size: NA
V gene: TRBV6-2/TRBV6-3
D gene: TRBD1

CDR3 protein: CASSDPRGAGKETQYF
CDR3 DNA: TGTGCCAGCAGCGACCCCAGGGGGGCGGGAAAAGAGACCCAGTACTTC
J gene: TRBJ2-5
clone size: NA
V gene: TRBV3-1/TRBV3-2
D gene: NA

CDR3 protein: CASSIQGAETQYF
CDR3 DNA: TGTGCCAGTAGTATTCAGGGGGCAGAGACCCAGTACTTC
J gene: TRBJ2-5
clone size: many
V gene: TRBV19
D gene: TRBD1

CDR3 protein: CASSRPGQGAKLFF
CDR3 DNA: TGTGCCAGCTCCCGTCCGGGACAGGGGGCAAAACTGTTTTTT
J gene: TRBJ1-4
clone size: NA
V gene: TRBV19
D gene: TRBD1

CDR3 protein: CASSYSNRGGYTF
CDR3 DNA: TGTGCCAGCAGTTACTCGAATCGGGGAGGCTACACCTTC
J gene: TRBJ1-2
clone size: NA
V gene: TRBV6-5
D gene: NA

CDR3 protein: CASSPSGTGGSSYGYTF
CDR3 DNA: TGCGCCAGCAGCCCCTCCGGGACAGGGGGTTCAAGCTATGGCTACACCTTC
J gene: TRBJ1-2
clone size: NA
V gene: TRBV5-1
D gene: TRBD1

CDR3 protein: CASSKQGASNQPQHF
CDR3 DNA: TGTGCCAGCAGCAAACAGGGGGCAAGCAATCAGCCCCAGCATTTT
J gene: TRBJ1-5
clone size: NA
V gene: TRBV7-2
D gene: TRBD1

CDR3 protein: CAWSFGTGEDEQYF
CDR3 DNA: TGTGCCTGGAGTTTTGGGACAGGGGAGGACGAGCAGTACTTC
J gene: TRBJ2-7
clone size: NA
V gene: TRBV30
D gene: TRBD1

CDR3 protein: CASSQSRDWNSPLHF
CDR3 DNA: TGCGCCAGCAGCCAAAGCAGAGACTGGAATTCACCCCTCCACTTT
J gene: TRBJ1-6
clone size: NA
V gene: TRBV5-1
D gene: NA

CDR3 protein: CASSEFGQTADGYTF
CDR3 DNA: TGTGCCAGCAGTGAATTTGGACAGACGGCGGATGGCTACACCTTC
J gene: TRBJ1-2
clone size: once
V gene: TRBV25-1
D gene: NA

CDR3 protein: CASSSAGISMKAFF
CDR3 DNA: TGTGCCAGCAGCTCTGCCGGGATCAGTATGAAAGCTTTCTTT
J gene: TRBJ1-1
clone size: NA
V gene: TRBV13
D gene: NA

CDR3 protein: CASRRQGAYNEQFF
CDR3 DNA: TGTGCCAGCAGGAGACAGGGGGCCTACAATGAGCAGTTCTTC
J gene: TRBJ2-1
clone size: once
V gene: TRBV6-5
D gene: TRBD1

CDR3 protein: CAWSPNGQNEKLFF
CDR3 DNA: TGTGCCTGGAGCCCTAACGGACAAAATGAAAAACTGTTTTTT
J gene: TRBJ1-4
clone size: NA
V gene: TRBV30
D gene: NA

CDR3 protein: CASSFISSYNEQFF
CDR3 DNA: TGTGCCAGCAGCTTCATCTCCAGTTACAATGAGCAGTTCTTC
J gene: TRBJ2-1
clone size: NA
V gene: TRBV5-8
D gene: NA

CDR3 protein: CASSELREGPYEQYF
CDR3 DNA: TGTGCCAGCAGTGAACTACGGGAGGGCCCCTACGAGCAGTACTTC
J gene: TRBJ2-7
clone size: NA
V gene: TRBV2
D gene: TRBD2

CDR3 protein: CASSPETVNTEAFF
CDR3 DNA: TGTGCCAGCTCACCAGAGACAGTGAACACTGAAGCTTTCTTT
J gene: TRBJ1-1
clone size: once
V gene: TRBV18
D gene: NA

CDR3 protein: CASSLYSGHTNTGELFF
CDR3 DNA: TGTGCCAGCAGCCTCTATAGCGGACATACGAACACCGGGGAGCTGTTTTTT
J gene: TRBJ2-2
clone size: NA
V gene: TRBV4-2
D gene: NA

CDR3 protein: CASSIGLLADSTDTQYF
CDR3 DNA: TGTGCCAGTAGTATAGGGCTACTAGCGGACAGCACAGATACGCAGTATTTT
J gene: TRBJ2-3
clone size: once
V gene: TRBV19
D gene: TRBD2

CDR3 protein: CASSRSTGSSYEQYF
CDR3 DNA: TGCGCCAGCAGCCGGTCAACAGGGAGCTCCTACGAGCAGTACTTC
J gene: TRBJ2-7
clone size: NA
V gene: TRBV4-3
D gene: NA

CDR3 protein: CASSIRTGTDSPLHF
CDR3 DNA: TGTGCCAGCAGTATACGGACAGGGACCGATTCACCCCTCCACTTT
J gene: TRBJ1-6
clone size: NA
V gene: TRBV27
D gene: TRBD1